This TCR beta chain is from a study of identifying expanded T cells in peripheral blood. Study-level points and caveats: Differentially abundant clones: about 1.1 between replicates, approximately 16 at around 2 weeks, over 18 at four.

Profiling relied on immunoSEQ multiplex PCR, and the TCRdb table lists in-frame clones only, not all of them. The repertoire consists of approximately 94,000 clones, with around 90% occurring once and the leading ten covering 5.5%. Germline lookup yields CDR1 SQVTM and CDR2 ANQGSEA. V gave up 2 bases and J gave up 1 base; unmatched junction bases: 9. The CDR3 has 16 residues. Turning to this clone: The target antigen is unknown.

Sequencing was carried out using blood. This TCR was recovered from a person aged 18-69 years in good health. This sequence joins TRBV29-1 and TRBJ2-7, with 9 bases matching TRBD2. The CDR3 sequence is CSVEWAPSGTSYEQYF. DNA of the CDR3: TGCAGCGTTGAATGGGCCCCTAGCGGGACGTCCTACGAGCAGTACTTC.